The source of this TCR beta chain is a study of cytomegalovirus exposure and HLA in healthy donors. PCR primers comprised 60 Vbeta and 13 Jbeta primers. Data came from immunoSEQ multiplex PCR; TCRdb stores just in-frame clones and leaves some out. The data contain some 200,000 clones, over 80% of them singletons. Findings of the study overall: After further analysis at a later stage, 16,951 TCR beta sequences were associated with HLA alleles at 0.05 false discovery rate. The study listed roughly 160 cytomegalovirus-associated TCR beta chains. Reported results showed that the classifier diagnosed cytomegalovirus status with high specificity and sensitivity.

As for this clone: What it binds is unknown.

The ends were cut back, 0 bases at V and 5 bases at J, with 14 bases in the middle. CDR3 length: 15 amino acids. The V gene's germline CDR1 is SGHDT and CDR2 YYEEEE. The sequence came from a boy aged 2 to 10 in good health and CMV-seronegative. The sequencing sample was made of PBMCs. The chain has TRBV5-6 and TRBJ1-2, with no clear D. This CDR3 is CASSLGSGGRYGYTF. The CDR3 bases are TGTGCCAGCAGCTTGGGATCGGGAGGAAGGTATGGCTACACCTTC.